These 3 T cell receptor beta chains share one sample of origin, sequenced in a study of T cell responses to AZD1222 COVID-19 vaccine. Some clones are missing from TCRdb's copy, which holds only in-frame ones; the method was immunoSEQ multiplex PCR. This sample has 100,000 to 120,000 clones, with around 76% found just once. The source material was peripheral blood, sampled on day 0 of AZD1222 vaccination. These receptors came from an adult in good health.

The rearrangement links TRBV3-1 (or the pseudogene TRBV3-2) to TRBJ2-3, with no clear D. CDR1 LGHDT and CDR2 YNNKEL come from the germline V gene (reference sequence). The CDR3 extends over 12 amino acids. The V and J ends lost 4 bases and 6 bases respectively, with 8 bases between them. The CDR3 DNA follows: TGTGCCAGCAGCCCCAGTCGGGATACGCAGTATTTT. Its protein is CASSPSRDTQYF.

This clone showed up just a few times. V gene TRBV7-3 combines with J gene TRBJ2-3; perhaps D is TRBD1 or TRBD2 (5 bases each). From germline, CDR1 is SGHTA and CDR2 FQGTGA. The CDR3 is 15 residues long. Trimming removed 5 bases from V and 2 bases from J, with 14 bases in between. This chain's CDR3 is CASSAGTELTDTQYF. CDR3 nucleotides: TGTGCCAGCAGCGCCGGGACGGAACTCACAGATACGCAGTATTTT.

The rearrangement uses TRBV4-2 and TRBJ2-7; D is unclear. The CDR3 loop spans 12 amino acids. Germline lookup yields CDR1 LGHNA and CDR2 YNFKEQ. V was cut by 0 bases and J by 3 bases, with 3 bases left in between. In DNA, the CDR3 is TGTGCCAGCAGCCAAGAGGGCTACGAGCAGTACTTC. Translated: CASSQEGYEQYF.